These 27 T cell receptor beta chains share one sample of origin, sequenced in a study of blood T cell repertoires in COVID-19 (dated by TCRdb to 2019 to 2021). Libraries were made using the immunoSEQ multiplex PCR assay. The immuneACCESS repertoire file appears here via TCRdb, limited to in-frame rearrangements. These files lack a portion of the clones; in checked studies, under half of the deficit traces to unresolved V genes, and the cause of the others is not known. Within this sample are about 70,000 clones, with under 90% of them counted one time only. About 20% of the sample goes to the ten largest clones. Sequencing was carried out using peripheral blood. These receptors originate from a man in his 70s who had recovered from COVID-19.

The V gene is TRBV18, the J gene TRBJ2-5; maybe TRBD1 (7 bases). With 3 bases removed from V and 5 bases from J, the gap between germline ends came to 13 bases. The germline gives CDR1 KGHSH, CDR2 LQKENI. The CDR3 sequence is 14 residues long. CDR3 nucleotides: TGTGCCAGCTCACCGGAGGGGGCGAGGGAGACCCAGTACTTC. Translation gives CASSPEGARETQYF.

This chain links TRBV2 with TRBJ1-5; D is perhaps TRBD1 (6 bases). Germline V gene sequence: CDR1 SNHLY, CDR2 FYNNEI. CDR3 size: 15 residues. Between the trimmed V and J ends, which lost 6 bases and 0 bases, there was a span of 12 bases. The DNA for the CDR3 is TGTGCCAGCAGGGCTTGGACAGTTAGCAATCAGCCCCAGCATTTT. Its protein product is CASRAWTVSNQPQHF.

V usage is TRBV6-2 or TRBV6-3 and J usage is TRBJ1-5, with 7 bases matching TRBD1. The CDR3 runs 17 residues. Germline CDR1 and CDR2: MNHEY and SVGEGT. V trimming: 6 bases; J trimming: 0 bases; junction bases outside the gene matches: 11. In DNA, the CDR3 is TGTGCCAGCAGCCTCCGGGACAGAGACAATAGCAATCAGCCCCAGCATTTT. Translation: CASSLRDRDNSNQPQHF.

The V gene is TRBV6-5, the J gene TRBJ2-7, with TRBD1 identical over 8 bases. This CDR3 spans 14 amino acids. The germline V gene has CDR1 MNHEY and CDR2 SVGAGI. V shed 6 bases, J shed 2 bases, and the junction held 6 bases outside the gene matches. The chain's CDR3 is CASRLGQGPYEQYF. The CDR3 bases are TGTGCCAGCAGGCTAGGACAGGGTCCCTACGAGCAGTACTTC.

The chain couples TRBV7-7 to TRBJ2-2, with D possibly matching TRBD2 (6 bases). This CDR3 region has 15 residues. Germline-derived CDR1 and CDR2 are SSHAT and FNYEAQ (reference sequence). Trimming took 0 bases from V and 4 from J, leaving 9 bases between them. This CDR3 reads CASSLASGPTGELFF. In DNA, the CDR3 is TGTGCCAGCAGCTTAGCTAGCGGACCCACCGGGGAGCTGTTTTTT.

The chain links TRBV9 to TRBJ1-5; D not certain. The CDR3 has 14 amino acids. Looked up from germline, CDR1 is SGDLS and CDR2 is YYNGEE. V was pared by 2 bases and J by 2 bases, with 8 bases between. CDR3 in DNA: TGTGCCAGCAGCGTTGGAGATGGCAATCAGCCCCAGCATTTT. Its protein product is CASSVGDGNQPQHF.

The rearrangement links TRBV7-2 to TRBJ2-3, with D maybe TRBD2 (5 bases). V was trimmed by 4 bases and J by 1 base, leaving 12 bases between them. The CDR3 spans 15 residues. CDR1 and CDR2 from the germline V gene are SGHTA and FQGNSA. The CDR3 nucleotides read TGTGCCAGCAGCTGGGAGAGGCGGGGCACAGATACGCAGTATTTT. It is translated as CASSWERRGTDTQYF.

V gene TRBV7-2 combines with J gene TRBJ2-2; 7 bases align to TRBD2. The CDR3 spans 13 residues. Germline CDR1 SGHTA, CDR2 FQGNSA. After removal of 3 bases from V and 7 bases from J, the junction contained 2 bases not matched to a gene. The CDR3 loop is CASSFRGDGELFF. The CDR3 DNA is TGTGCCAGCAGCTTTCGGGGGGACGGGGAGCTGTTTTTT.

V and J are TRBV29-1 and TRBJ2-3; D remains unclear. V was clipped by 4 bases and J by 1 base, with 12 bases between them. The CDR3 is made up of 14 amino acids. Germline CDR1 reads SQVTM; CDR2 reads ANQGSEA. The CDR3 here is CSVGRDFGTDTQYF. The CDR3 DNA follows: TGCAGCGTTGGCCGAGACTTCGGCACAGATACGCAGTATTTT.

The rearrangement uses TRBV7-2 and TRBJ1-1; maybe TRBD1 (6 bases). The V gene lost 5 bases and the J gene lost 2 bases, with 15 bases spanning the gap. The CDR3 sequence is 15 residues long. Germline values: CDR1 SGHTA, CDR2 FQGNSA. The CDR3 bases are TGTGCCAGCAGCCTCAGTGGACAGAGAAACACTGAAGCTTTCTTT. Translation: CASSLSGQRNTEAFF.

This chain links TRBV9 with TRBJ2-3; the match to TRBD2 covers 12 bases. CDR1 and CDR2 (germline): SGDLS, YYNGEE. The CDR3 loop spans 16 amino acids. Trimming at V came to 3 bases and at J to 0 bases, leaving 2 bases not matched to a gene. The CDR3: CASSAGLAGSTDTQYF. Written as DNA, the CDR3 is TGTGCCAGCAGCGCAGGACTAGCGGGGAGCACAGATACGCAGTATTTT.

The gene calls are TRBV6-5 and TRBJ1-4; D may be TRBD1 (5 bases). The CDR3 totals 16 residues. From germline, CDR1 is MNHEY and CDR2 SVGAGI. The ends were cut back, 4 bases at V and 4 bases at J, with 16 bases in the middle. The CDR3 DNA follows: TGTGCCAGCAGTTCCTACTCTAGGGGTATTAATGAAAAACTGTTTTTT. Amino acids: CASSSYSRGINEKLFF.

V gene TRBV3-1 (or the pseudogene TRBV3-2) combines with J gene TRBJ1-4; the D is unclear. The CDR3 length is 14 residues. V was clipped by 5 bases and J by 3 bases, with 10 bases between them. Germline V gives CDR1 LGHDT, CDR2 YNNKEL (reference sequence). This CDR3 reads CASSRREANEKLFF. The CDR3 nucleotides read TGTGCCAGCAGCAGGAGGGAGGCTAATGAAAAACTGTTTTTT.

The rearrangement uses TRBV28 and TRBJ2-6; a possible D gene is TRBD1 (5 bases). Trimming cost V 6 bases and J 0 bases, with 9 bases left between them. This CDR3 has 15 amino acids. Germline V lookup: CDR1 MDHEN, CDR2 SYDVKM. CDR3 bases: TGTGCCAGCAGGACAGTGAGCTCTGGGGCCAACGTCCTGACTTTC. Residues: CASRTVSSGANVLTF. Full variable domain (rest looked up from reference TRBV28 and TRBJ2-6): DVKVTQSSRYLVKRTGEKVFLECVQDMDHENMFWYRQDPGLGLRLIYFSYDVKMKEKGDIPEGYSVSREKKERFSLILESASTNQTSMYLCASRTVSSGANVLTFGAGSRLTVL.

The chain couples TRBV4-3 to TRBJ1-2; D call uncertain. The germline CDR1 and CDR2 sequences are LGHNA and YSLEER. Between the trimmed V and J ends, which lost 0 bases and 8 bases, there was a span of 10 bases. This CDR3 contains 13 residues. DNA of the CDR3: TGCGCCAGCAGCCAAGAGGGCGCGTCCGGCTACACCTTC. The encoded protein is CASSQEGASGYTF.

The chain recombines TRBV27 with TRBJ2-2; no clear D gene. This CDR3 has 12 residues. Trimming stripped 5 bases from V and 8 bases from J, with 9 bases between. Germline loops: CDR1 MNHEY, CDR2 SMNVEV (reference sequence). The CDR3 here is CASSANRGELFF. The DNA for the CDR3 is TGTGCCAGCAGTGCGAACCGTGGGGAGCTGTTTTTT.

The rearrangement links TRBV19 to TRBJ1-3; 7 bases line up with TRBD1. The CDR3 sequence is 18 residues long. Per germline, CDR1 LNHDA and CDR2 SQIVND (reference sequence). The junction had 18 bases not matched to a gene; V was cut back by 6 bases and J by 4 bases. CDR3 residues: CASRPKLGTVLDGNTIYF. Written as DNA, the CDR3 is TGTGCCAGTAGGCCAAAACTCGGGACAGTCCTGGACGGAAACACCATATATTTT.

The chain links TRBV28 to TRBJ1-4, with a possible D match to TRBD1 (6 bases). V gave up 2 bases and J gave up 3 bases, with 10 bases separating them. Per germline, CDR1 MDHEN and CDR2 SYDVKM. The CDR3 is 15 amino acids. CDR3 residues: CASSLPTGANEKLFF. The CDR3 bases are TGTGCCAGCAGTTTACCGACAGGCGCTAATGAAAAACTGTTTTTT.

The DNA for the CDR3 is TGTGCCAGCAGCTTAGTAGGGGTTTCGCCCTCCTACAATGAGCAGTTCTTC. Its protein product is CASSLVGVSPSYNEQFF. The gene calls are TRBV7-2 and TRBJ2-1; a weak D match, TRBD1 (5 bases). Trimming left V 1 base short and J 0 bases short, with 13 bases between. This CDR3 spans 17 amino acids. Germline CDR1 reads SGHTA; CDR2 reads FQGNSA.

The chain links TRBV6-1 to TRBJ2-7; possibly TRBD1 for D (5 bases). The V gene's germline CDR1 is MNHNS and CDR2 SASEGT. V was trimmed by 3 bases and J by 9 bases, leaving 18 bases between them. This CDR3 contains 14 residues. CDR3 region: CASSELQGVNPQYF. For the CDR3, the DNA is TGTGCCAGCAGTGAGCTCCAGGGCGTAAACCCGCAGTACTTC.

CDR3 amino acids: CASSRDRGAEQYF. Written as DNA, the CDR3 is TGCGCCAGCAGCCGGGACAGGGGGGCCGAGCAGTACTTC. The rearrangement links TRBV4-3 to TRBJ2-7, with 11 bases lining up with TRBD1. The CDR3 has 13 amino acids. Germline CDR1 is LGHNA and CDR2 is YSLEER. J was trimmed by 6 bases and V by 4 bases; bases with no gene match: 2.

As DNA, the CDR3 is TGCGCCAGCAGCCGGGGGACTCGAGGGCAAGAGACCCAGTACTTC. It specifies CASSRGTRGQETQYF. The rearrangement joins TRBV5-1 to TRBJ2-5; D is possibly TRBD2 (6 bases). The CDR3 spans 15 residues. Germline CDR1 and CDR2: SGHRS and YFSETQ. V gave up 4 bases and J gave up 2 bases, with 15 bases separating them.

V usage is TRBV30 and J usage is TRBJ2-6; possibly TRBD2 for D (6 bases). The CDR3 spans 14 residues. Germline CDR1 GTSNPN, CDR2 SVGIG (reference sequence). V lost 6 bases and J lost 1, with 10 bases in between. The chain's CDR3 is CACLAGSGANVLTF. DNA for the CDR3: TGTGCCTGTCTTGCGGGGTCTGGGGCCAACGTCCTGACTTTC.

This sequence joins TRBV5-4 and TRBJ2-5; 8 nucleotides agree with TRBD1. Trimming removed 4 bases from V and 4 bases from J; junction bases left unmatched: 3. Germline CDR1 SGHNT, CDR2 YYREEE (reference sequence). CDR3 length: 13 residues. The CDR3 DNA follows: TGTGCCAGCAGCAAAGACAGGGGAGAGACCCAGTACTTC. Its protein product is CASSKDRGETQYF.

V gene TRBV3-1 (or the pseudogene TRBV3-2) combines with J gene TRBJ1-4, with no clear D. V was trimmed by 8 bases and J by 6 bases, leaving 13 bases between them. The CDR3 has 13 amino acids. Germline CDR1 and CDR2: LGHDT and YNNKEL (reference sequence). The CDR3 protein is CASQRLGYEKLFF. The CDR3, as DNA: TGTGCCAGCCAGCGGCTGGGGTATGAAAAACTGTTTTTT.

J is TRBJ2-5 and V is TRBV7-9; D might be TRBD2 (5 bases). The CDR3 has 14 residues. Germline lookup yields CDR1 SEHNR and CDR2 FQNEAQ (reference sequence). The germline V and J ends were trimmed by 2 bases and 2 bases, with 9 bases remaining between them. The CDR3 region has the DNA TGTGCCAGCAGCTTACGAGGGATACAAGAGACCCAGTACTTC. Encoded protein: CASSLRGIQETQYF.

The chain employs TRBV4-1 and TRBJ2-2, with 14 bases fitting TRBD2. Trimming cost V 2 bases and J 6 bases; bases outside gene matches: 8. From germline, CDR1 is MGHRA and CDR2 YSYEKL. This CDR3 is built from 18 residues. This CDR3 reads CASSQTGTSGRVSGELFF. Here the CDR3 DNA reads TGCGCCAGCAGCCAAACCGGGACTAGCGGGAGAGTGTCCGGGGAGCTGTTTTTT.